This record looks at one TCR beta chain sequence and its context. The antigen is unknown. Amplification used 60 Vbeta primers and 13 Jbeta primers. TCRdb's copy holds only in-frame clones and misses some; the assay was immunoSEQ multiplex PCR. The sample's table shows about 190,000 clones. These data come from a study of cytomegalovirus exposure and HLA in healthy donors. Study overall: Early on, a data release was issued that held roughly 86 million unique TCRs from HLA-typed donors. Study results and caveats: Based on reports, TCR beta sequences accurately predicted HLA-A and HLA-B alleles for most subjects. A few chains linked to CMV were shown in vitro to be specific for CMV antigens.

Trimming cost V 2 bases and J 4 bases; bases outside gene matches: 5. This CDR3 spans 16 amino acids. Germline-derived CDR1 and CDR2 are SGHDT and YYEEEE. Input material: PBMCs. This sequence was found in a man younger than 45 in good health and CMV-seronegative. The chain has TRBV5-6 and TRBJ2-5, with TRBD2 identical over 13 bases. CDR3 residues: CASSFGLAGVAETQYF. CDR3 nucleotides: TGTGCCAGCAGCTTCGGACTAGCGGGAGTTGCAGAGACCCAGTACTTC.